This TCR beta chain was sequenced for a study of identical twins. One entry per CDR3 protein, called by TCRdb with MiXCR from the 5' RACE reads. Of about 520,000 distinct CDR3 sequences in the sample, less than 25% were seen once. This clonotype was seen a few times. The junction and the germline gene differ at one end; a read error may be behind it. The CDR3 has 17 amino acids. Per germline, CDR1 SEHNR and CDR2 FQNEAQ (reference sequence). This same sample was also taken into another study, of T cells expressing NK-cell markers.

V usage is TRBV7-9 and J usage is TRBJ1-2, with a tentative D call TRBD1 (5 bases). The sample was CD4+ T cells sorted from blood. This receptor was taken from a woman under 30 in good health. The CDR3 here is CASSVAGGSGSNYGYTF. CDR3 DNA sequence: TGTGCCAGCAGCGTAGCCGGGGGGTCCGGCTCTAACTATGGCTACACCTTC.